Listed below are T cell receptor beta chains from one sample, sequenced in a study of T-cell reconstitution after alpha-beta-depleted transplantation in children. MiXCR, applied by TCRdb to the PCR reads, yields one record per CDR3 protein. The sample yields about 540,000 distinct CDR3 sequences, around 18% seen once. This specimen was PBMCs from the stem cell graft donor, taken from the stem cell graft. These receptors were collected from a human donor who donated a stem cell graft to a child with acute lymphoblastic leukemia. The CDR3 runs from the conserved cysteine through the conserved F or W. The order of the fields is clone size, D gene, J gene, V gene, CDR3 DNA, CDR3 protein. The D gene is left open where the match is weak. Part of the rows lack a size; the others show once, few, many or a class for expanded clones.

abundance: -; d_gene: -; j_gene: TRBJ2-1; v_gene: TRBV20-1; CDR3nt: TGCAGTGAGGCCGGCCCTAGCAATGAGCAGTTCTTC; CDR3aa: CSEAGPSNEQFF
abundance: few; d_gene: -; j_gene: TRBJ1-1; v_gene: TRBV19; CDR3nt: TGTGCCAGTAAGGACCTTGGGGACACTGAAGCTTTCTTT; CDR3aa: CASKDLGDTEAFF
abundance: once; d_gene: -; j_gene: TRBJ2-7; v_gene: TRBV20-1; CDR3nt: TGCAGTGCTGGATTCACAAGCTCCTACGAGCAGTACTTC; CDR3aa: CSAGFTSSYEQYF
abundance: few; d_gene: -; j_gene: TRBJ2-7; v_gene: TRBV7-9; CDR3nt: TGTGCCAGCAGCTTAGCATTTGGGTACGAGCAGTACTTC; CDR3aa: CASSLAFGYEQYF
abundance: few; d_gene: -; j_gene: TRBJ2-7; v_gene: TRBV7-9; CDR3nt: TGTGCCAGCAGCTTAGGGGGACCGGCTTACGAGCAGTACTTC; CDR3aa: CASSLGGPAYEQYF
abundance: few; d_gene: -; j_gene: TRBJ2-7; v_gene: TRBV12-3/TRBV12-4; CDR3nt: TGTGCCAGCAGTCCTCGAGACGGGCCCTACGAGCAGTACTTC; CDR3aa: CASSPRDGPYEQYF
abundance: -; d_gene: -; j_gene: TRBJ2-2; v_gene: TRBV7-3; CDR3nt: TGTGCCAGCAGCCCTCAAAGGTTCAGCAGCACCGGGGAGCTGTTTTTT; CDR3aa: CASSPQRFSSTGELFF
abundance: few; d_gene: -; j_gene: TRBJ1-1; v_gene: TRBV10-1; CDR3nt: TGCGCCAGCAGTGAGTTTGGACAGAACACTGAAGCTTTCTTT; CDR3aa: CASSEFGQNTEAFF
abundance: -; d_gene: -; j_gene: TRBJ1-1; v_gene: TRBV7-9; CDR3nt: TGTGCCAGCAGCTTAGGATTGTTGGCAACTGAAGCTTTCTTT; CDR3aa: CASSLGLLATEAFF
abundance: few; d_gene: -; j_gene: TRBJ1-2; v_gene: TRBV18; CDR3nt: TGTGCCAGCTCACCACCGTGGCAGGGATGGGGCTACACCTTC; CDR3aa: CASSPPWQGWGYTF
abundance: few; d_gene: TRBD1; j_gene: TRBJ2-2; v_gene: TRBV5-6; CDR3nt: TGTGCCAGCAGCTCCCGGGACAGGGGGCGCACCGGGGAGCTGTTTTTT; CDR3aa: CASSSRDRGRTGELFF
abundance: few; d_gene: -; j_gene: TRBJ2-5; v_gene: TRBV9; CDR3nt: TGTGCCAGCAGCGTAGCAGGGGCCGCAGGAGAGACCCAGTACTTC; CDR3aa: CASSVAGAAGETQYF
abundance: -; d_gene: -; j_gene: TRBJ2-4; v_gene: TRBV5-5; CDR3nt: TGTGCCAGCAGCTTTTCAACAGAACTCAACATTCAGTACTTC; CDR3aa: CASSFSTELNIQYF
abundance: many; d_gene: -; j_gene: TRBJ1-6; v_gene: TRBV7-2; CDR3nt: TGTGCCAGCAGCTTCGGCCAGGGAGGTTCACCCCTCCACTTT; CDR3aa: CASSFGQGGSPLHF
abundance: -; d_gene: -; j_gene: TRBJ2-5; v_gene: TRBV20-1; CDR3nt: TGCAGTGCTAGAAAACCCGACGCCGACCAAGAGACCCAGTACTTC; CDR3aa: CSARKPDADQETQYF
abundance: few; d_gene: -; j_gene: TRBJ2-7; v_gene: TRBV5-1; CDR3nt: TGCGCCAGCAGCCCGGGACCCACGTTAGACGAGCAGTACTTC; CDR3aa: CASSPGPTLDEQYF
abundance: few; d_gene: -; j_gene: TRBJ1-5; v_gene: TRBV5-1; CDR3nt: TGCGCCAGCAGCCCGGTCGATGGGAATCTTCAGCCCCAGCATTTT; CDR3aa: CASSPVDGNLQPQHF
abundance: few; d_gene: -; j_gene: TRBJ1-3; v_gene: TRBV13; CDR3nt: TGTGCCAGCAGCCGGACAAGCTCTGGAAACACCATATATTTT; CDR3aa: CASSRTSSGNTIYF
abundance: -; d_gene: -; j_gene: TRBJ2-1; v_gene: TRBV5-1; CDR3nt: TGCGCCAGCAGCTTGGCCGGTCCCCGGGCCTACAATGAGCAGTTCTTC; CDR3aa: CASSLAGPRAYNEQFF
abundance: few; d_gene: TRBD2; j_gene: TRBJ2-7; v_gene: TRBV19; CDR3nt: TGTGCCAGTAGTTTTGGGACTAGCGGGAGGAACTACGAGCAGTACTTC; CDR3aa: CASSFGTSGRNYEQYF
abundance: few; d_gene: TRBD1; j_gene: TRBJ2-1; v_gene: TRBV20-1; CDR3nt: TGCAGTGCCCAGGGACAGGTCAGCTCCTACAATGAGCAGTTCTTC; CDR3aa: CSAQGQVSSYNEQFF
abundance: -; d_gene: TRBD1; j_gene: TRBJ2-1; v_gene: TRBV29-1; CDR3nt: TGCAGCGTCGAGGGCTACCGGGACAGGGGAAACAATGAGCAGTTCTTC; CDR3aa: CSVEGYRDRGNNEQFF
abundance: few; d_gene: -; j_gene: TRBJ2-7; v_gene: TRBV20-1; CDR3nt: TGCAGTGCCCGTTGGAGCGGCAGAGGAATCTACGAGCAGTACTTC; CDR3aa: CSARWSGRGIYEQYF
abundance: -; d_gene: -; j_gene: TRBJ2-1; v_gene: TRBV10-1; CDR3nt: TGCGCCAGCTCCTCGCGGGTGAGTGGGGACAATGAGCAGTTCTTC; CDR3aa: CASSSRVSGDNEQFF
abundance: many; d_gene: TRBD1; j_gene: TRBJ1-5; v_gene: TRBV19; CDR3nt: TGTGCCAGTAGTGTCACAGGGGGCGGCAATCAGCCCCAGCATTTT; CDR3aa: CASSVTGGGNQPQHF
abundance: few; d_gene: -; j_gene: TRBJ1-2; v_gene: TRBV20-1; CDR3nt: TGCAGTGCTAGCACAGGGTATGGCTACACCTTC; CDR3aa: CSASTGYGYTF
abundance: -; d_gene: -; j_gene: TRBJ1-5; v_gene: TRBV3-1; CDR3nt: TGTGCCAGCAGCCAAGGGACGCCGACACTTAGCAATCAGCCCCAGCATTTT; CDR3aa: CASSQGTPTLSNQPQHF
abundance: few; d_gene: TRBD2; j_gene: TRBJ2-2; v_gene: TRBV7-2; CDR3nt: TGTGCCAGCAGCTTACTTAAGCGGGGGAACACCGGGGAGCTGTTTTTT; CDR3aa: CASSLLKRGNTGELFF
abundance: -; d_gene: -; j_gene: TRBJ2-7; v_gene: TRBV29-1; CDR3nt: TGCAGCGTTGAAACAGGGAATGGGCAGTACTTC; CDR3aa: CSVETGNGQYF